The entry that follows covers one TCR beta chain sequence. No antigen is known for it. Only in-frame clones appear in the TCRdb table, and some are missing; sequencing was by immunoSEQ multiplex PCR. The sample includes about 2,500 clones, more than 65% of them seen just once. These data belong to a study of immune cell composition in non-small cell lung cancer. Whole-study findings and limits: Shared sequences between tumour-reactive and dominant in vivo clones were not proven.

Genomic DNA came from frozen unsorted single-cell suspensions. These data were also reused for a study on CD4 T cells in lung cancer. That work contributes: Patients had adenocarcinoma or squamous carcinoma and were aged 60 to 69. Before giving blood, patients had received treatments including platinum chemotherapy, some also nivolumab or pembrolizumab.

The sample taken for sequencing was lung tumor tissue. The receptor was isolated from a human donor with non-small cell lung cancer.

Here the CDR3 reads CASSFDRGPHSNEQFF. DNA for the CDR3: TGTGCCAGCAGTTTCGACAGGGGCCCCCACTCCAATGAGCAGTTCTTC. J is TRBJ2-1 and V is TRBV27; 8 nucleotides align to TRBD1. The CDR3 sequence is 16 residues long. The trim removed 3 bases at V and 6 bases at J, leaving 10 bases unmatched. Germline V gene sequence: CDR1 MNHEY, CDR2 SMNVEV (reference sequence).